These 8 T cell receptor beta chains originate from one sample sequenced in a study of blood T cell repertoires in COVID-19. TCRdb's copy holds only in-frame clones and misses some; the assay was immunoSEQ multiplex PCR. The sample consists of 250,000 or so clones, around 88% of them appearing once. The sequenced material came from peripheral blood. These receptors all come from a young man with active or convalescent COVID-19.

This rearrangement joins TRBV27 to TRBJ2-3; 8 bases align to TRBD2. This CDR3 region has 16 residues. V lost 2 bases, J lost 3 bases, and 7 bases stayed unmatched. The germline V gene encodes CDR1 MNHEY and CDR2 SMNVEV (reference sequence). Here the CDR3 reads CASSLKSGGTTDTQYF. CDR3 sequence (DNA): TGTGCCAGCAGTTTAAAGAGCGGGGGAACTACAGATACGCAGTATTTT.

The chain is built from TRBV18 and TRBJ2-7; TRBD2 matches 8 bases. This CDR3 contains 15 residues. The ends lost 0 bases at V and 2 bases at J; junction bases unmatched: 3. Germline V gene sequence: CDR1 KGHSH, CDR2 LQKENI. CDR3: CASSPPGLGPYEQYF. The CDR3 DNA sequence: TGTGCCAGCTCACCACCGGGACTAGGGCCCTACGAGCAGTACTTC.

This chain uses TRBV7-6 with TRBJ1-3; the D gene is possibly TRBD1 (5 bases). V lost 5 bases and J lost 4, with 21 bases in between. The CDR3 covers 17 residues. Germline CDR1 is SGHVS and CDR2 is FNYEAQ. Here the CDR3 reads CASSGGWGGPYGNTIYF. CDR3 in DNA: TGTGCCAGCAGCGGCGGATGGGGGGGACCTTACGGAAACACCATATATTTT.

The genes are TRBV14 and TRBJ1-5; a weak D match, TRBD1 (6 bases). Germline-derived CDR1 and CDR2 are SGHDN and FVKESK. The CDR3 loop spans 18 amino acids. V gave up 0 bases and J gave up 1 base, with 16 bases separating them. CDR3 nucleotide sequence: TGTGCCAGCAGCCAAGATCGGGGGGGCGGGCCCAGCAATCAGCCCCAGCATTTT. Residues: CASSQDRGGGPSNQPQHF.

The CDR3 is CASSIGQGGSYEQYF. The CDR3 nucleotides read TGTGCCAGTAGTATTGGACAGGGGGGTTCCTACGAGCAGTACTTC. The chain joins TRBV19 to TRBJ2-7; 10 bases match TRBD1. The J segment lost 1 base and the V segment lost 3 bases, leaving 3 bases of the junction unmatched. This CDR3 contains 15 residues. CDR1 is LNHDA and CDR2 is SQIVND in the germline V gene (reference sequence). Using reference TRBV19 and TRBJ2-7 for the parts outside the CDR3, the full variable domain is DGGITQSPKYLFRKEGQNVTLSCEQNLNHDAMYWYRQDPGQGLRLIYYSQIVNDFQKGDIAEGYSVSREKKESFPLTVTSAQKNPTAFYLCASSIGQGGSYEQYFGPGTRLTVT.

The chain joins TRBV2 to TRBJ2-5, with D uncertain. CDR1 and CDR2 from the germline V gene are SNHLY and FYNNEI. This CDR3 has 13 amino acids. V lost 2 bases to trimming and J lost 4 bases, with 8 bases between them. CDR3 loop: CASSERVLETQYF. Written as DNA, the CDR3 is TGTGCCAGCAGTGAACGGGTTCTAGAGACCCAGTACTTC.

The rearrangement links TRBV7-9 to TRBJ2-3; TRBD1 aligns across 9 bases. V was pared by 5 bases and J by 3 bases, with 6 bases of the junction left unmatched. CDR3 length equals 15 residues. Germline values: CDR1 SEHNR, CDR2 FQNEAQ (reference sequence). The CDR3 region has the DNA TGTGCCAGCAGCCCTCTCGACAGGGGGACAGATACGCAGTATTTT. It codes for CASSPLDRGTDTQYF.

This chain links TRBV28 with TRBJ1-5; tentatively, D is TRBD1 (5 bases). V was cut by 7 bases and J by 4 bases, with 17 bases left in between. This CDR3 is 15 amino acids long. Germline CDR1 is MDHEN and CDR2 is SYDVKM. DNA of the CDR3: TGTGCCAGCATTGGGCTGGGGCAGGCAAATCAGCCCCAGCATTTT. As protein: CASIGLGQANQPQHF.